Listed here is a single T cell receptor (beta chain). The specificity of this receptor is unknown. No quality values exist for individual bases; no much larger clone is one base distant. This sample is part of a study of blood T cell repertoires in COVID-19 (TCRdb year 2020). Study-level background: Samples from collaborators originated in the United States, Italy and Spain and spanned both the acute and convalescent phases of COVID-19. The repertoires were released in a freely available public database meant as a resource for research on the immune response to SARS-CoV-2. The dataset comprised deeply sampled blood TCRbeta repertoires from subjects exposed to, actively infected with, or recovered from COVID-19. The material from the prospective study consisted of cDNA or gDNA derived from T cells, B-cell-depleted T cells, or PBMCs. Where available, HLA class I and class II types were taken from metadata supplied by the sample provider and were not determined by assay-based typing. A de-identified subject ID, COVID-19 status, age in years and sex were almost always included in the sample metadata. Samples were obtained from the ongoing ImmuneRACE study (first 160 participants) and from 1,254 subjects provided by 6 global collaborators. The research as a whole found: The quantity of clinical and demographic metadata differed by source and by participant and was supplied without curation.

The CDR3 measures 14 amino acids from cysteine to phenylalanine. Here the CDR3 DNA is all that survives: 42 bases in frame from base 1. Looking up the germline V gene yields CDR1 MDHEN and CDR2 SYDVKM. V lost 3 bases and J lost 3 bases; the stretch between them is 12 bases long. Each collaborating institution followed its own protocols to collect whole blood in K2EDTA tubes. For TCRbeta analysis, collaborators shipped samples as frozen whole blood, isolated PBMCs, or DNA extracted from either of those sample types. The immunoSEQ Assay, a bias-controlled multiplex PCR, was used to amplify TCRbeta CDR3 regions from genomic DNA. In the authors' own workflow: The number of nucleated cells in each sample was estimated from the amplification of reference gene primers within the assay. Sequence reads were collapsed and filtered to measure the absolute abundance of every unique TCRbeta CDR3 rearrangement. Productive Simpson clonality was computed per sample as the square root of Simpson's diversity index over productive rearrangements. TCRdb holds this immuneACCESS table with in-frame rearrangements only. Some clones are missing; in checked studies, unresolved V genes explain under half, and the rest has no known cause. The V and J calls and clone size are taken from that table; D and trimming were inferred from the DNA. The sample table lists about 140,000 clones, 80% to 90% of them with a count of one. The ten most abundant clones make up roughly a tenth of the sample.

The TCR sequence derives from a man aged 55 to 70 with active or convalescent COVID-19. Sequenced material: peripheral blood. The chain joins TRBV28 to TRBJ2-7; no D gene can be assigned with confidence. The encoded CDR3 is CASSFRSIVYEQYF. The sequenced DNA: TGTGCCAGCAGTTTTAGATCTATAGTCTACGAGCAGTACTTC.